This T cell receptor beta chain is drawn from a study of graft-versus-host responses after intestinal transplantation. General study findings and limits: Analysis identified GvH clones in recipient marrow, with some appearing first in ileum or blood.

Sequencing used immunoSEQ multiplex PCR; TCRdb keeps in-frame clones, though not all of them. This sample has some 13,000 clones, with 84% found just once. Comment on this clone: Its antigen is not identified.

The source was PBMCs, collected after intestinal transplantation. The receptor's source is a human patient who received an intestinal transplant, so some T cells may come from the graft donor.

The CDR3 loop is CASSVGAGGHNEQFF. Here the CDR3 DNA reads TGTGCCAGCAGCGTAGGGGCGGGAGGGCACAATGAGCAGTTCTTC. This chain joins TRBV9 and TRBJ2-1; 9 nucleotides agree with TRBD2. V lost 0 bases and J lost 5; bases outside the gene matches: 3. This CDR3 is built from 15 residues. Germline values: CDR1 SGDLS, CDR2 YYNGEE.